The clone carrying this T cell receptor (beta chain) was found once. This sample was taken from a study of blood T cell repertoires in COVID-19. Whole-study context: Sources were T cells, B-cell-depleted T cells, or PBMCs; the material itself was cDNA or gDNA.

Per the study methods: Amplification with reference gene primers provided the estimates of nucleated cell counts. This table comes from immunoSEQ multiplex PCR, and its TCRdb copy is limited to in-frame clones, with some not included. That table is the source of V, J and clone size, and D and trimming were worked out from the DNA. Of around 70,000 clones in the sample, roughly 85% were seen once. The TCR originated in a human donor in a cohort sampled during active COVID-19. The sequenced sample was peripheral blood.

The CDR3: CASSLDAAGTYEQYF. DNA for the CDR3: TGTGCCAGCAGCTTGGATGCAGCGGGGACATACGAGCAGTACTTC. This chain connects TRBV5-6 to TRBJ2-7; D may be TRBD2 (7 bases). The CDR3 spans 15 residues. CDR1 is SGHDT and CDR2 is YYEEEE in the germline V gene. V was pared by 0 bases and J by 4 bases, with 14 bases between.